These 24 T cell receptor beta chains share one sample of origin, sequenced in a study of T cells in Graves' hyperthyroidism and ophthalmopathy. Amplified TCR beta CDR3 regions came from RNA transcripts. The study used the HTBI primer set for a first-round RT-PCR of the TCR CDR3. MiXCR, applied by TCRdb to the multiplex PCR reads, yields one record per CDR3 protein. The table lists almost 600,000 distinct CDR3 sequences, 46% of them singletons. Sequencing used peripheral blood or thyroid tissue (not recorded which). Receptors originate from a woman in her late teens or twenties with Graves' hyperthyroidism.

This clonotype was detected many times. CDR3 loop: CASSSWTGSYSGANVLTF. CDR3 DNA sequence: TGTGCCAGCAGCTCGTGGACAGGTTCATACTCTGGGGCCAACGTCCTGACTTTC. The V gene is TRBV7-6, the J gene TRBJ2-6, with 7 bases lining up with TRBD1. Germline CDR1 reads SGHVS; CDR2 reads FNYEAQ. The length of the CDR3 is 18 residues. J was trimmed by 0 bases and V by 4 bases; bases with no gene match: 9.

A few counts support this clonotype. V gene TRBV5-6 combines with J gene TRBJ2-2; 7 nucleotides match TRBD1. The CDR3 runs to 17 residues. With V trimmed by 5 bases and J by 2 bases, 12 bases remained unmatched. Germline assignment: CDR1 SGHDT and CDR2 YYEEEE. CDR3 sequence reads: CASSFKQGTANTGELFF. For the CDR3, the DNA is TGTGCCAGCAGTTTTAAACAAGGGACAGCCAACACCGGGGAGCTGTTTTTT.

This chain joins TRBV6-4 and TRBJ2-7; TRBD2 is a possible D gene (5 bases). CDR1 MRHNA and CDR2 SNTAGT come from the germline V gene. This CDR3 has 14 residues. The V gene lost 7 bases and the J gene lost 5 bases, with 18 bases spanning the gap. The CDR3 sequence is CASNPTGAANEQYF. The DNA for the CDR3 is TGTGCCAGCAATCCTACCGGAGCGGCAAACGAGCAGTACTTC.

V usage is TRBV24-1 and J usage is TRBJ2-5; 8 nucleotides match TRBD2. The ends lost 2 bases at V and 5 bases at J; junction bases unmatched: 9. Germline CDR1 KGHDR, CDR2 SFDVKD. There are 16 residues in the CDR3. Here the CDR3 reads CATSDYLSGIAETQYF. CDR3 nucleotides: TGTGCCACCAGTGATTACCTTAGCGGGATAGCGGAGACCCAGTACTTC.

This clonotype has ten or more counts. V and J are TRBV6-4 and TRBJ1-2; D gene unclear. Trimming stripped 4 bases from V and 7 bases from J, with 13 bases between. This CDR3 comprises 13 residues. CDR1 MRHNA and CDR2 SNTAGT come from the germline V gene. CDR3 sequence reads: CASSVSPDGGYTF. Written as DNA, the CDR3 is TGTGCCAGCAGTGTAAGCCCGGACGGTGGCTACACCTTC.

The chain carries TRBV29-1 and TRBJ1-2, with 7 bases lining up with TRBD1. The CDR3 consists of 14 residues. V was clipped by 5 bases and J by 3 bases; unmatched bases: 9. Germline values: CDR1 SQVTM, CDR2 ANQGSEA. The CDR3 region is CSVRAGGNDYGYTF. The CDR3 DNA follows: TGCAGCGTTAGGGCAGGGGGTAATGACTATGGCTACACCTTC.

This clonotype has more than one count but fewer than ten. The V gene is TRBV20-1, the J gene TRBJ2-3; D ambiguous. Trimming stripped 7 bases from V and 4 bases from J, with 9 bases between. This CDR3 comprises 11 residues. Germline CDR1 is DFQATT and CDR2 is SNEGSKA (reference sequence). CDR3 sequence: CSVVYPDTQYF. CDR3 in DNA: TGCAGTGTGGTTTACCCAGATACGCAGTATTTT.

Details on this clonotype: Just one base apart from a much larger clone, this may be a read error. The chain combines TRBV7-8 with TRBJ2-5, with D perhaps TRBD1 or TRBD2 (5 bases each). Trimming removed 3 bases at V and 0 bases at J, with 11 bases between. CDR1 SGHVS and CDR2 FQNEAQ come from the germline V gene. The CDR3 runs to 15 residues. As DNA, the CDR3 is TGTGCCAGCAGCTTTCGCCGGGACGACCAAGAGACCCAGTACTTC. Amino acids: CASSFRRDDQETQYF.

At least ten counts were recorded for this clonotype. V is TRBV10-3 and J is TRBJ2-2; TRBD2 matches at 9 bases. Germline assignment: CDR1 ENHRY and CDR2 SYGVKD. Trimming cost V 10 bases and J 7 bases; bases outside gene matches: 10. The CDR3 is 14 amino acids. The CDR3 DNA reads as TGTGCCACCAGGCGGGAGGGCCCGAACGGGGAGCTGTTTTTT. Translating gives CATRREGPNGELFF.

This clonotype was observed at least ten times. This rearrangement joins TRBV12-3 or TRBV12-4 to TRBJ1-6; 9 bases agree with TRBD1. Losses at the gene ends were 5 bases for V and 10 bases for J; bases not matched to a gene: 9. This CDR3 comprises 15 residues. The CDR3 region is CASSPRTGVKSPLHF. For the CDR3, the DNA is TGTGCCAGCAGTCCTCGGACAGGGGTTAAATCACCCCTCCACTTT.

This clonotype came up many times. The chain couples TRBV6-2 or TRBV6-3 to TRBJ2-7; maybe TRBD2 (6 bases). The germline V and J ends were trimmed by 6 bases and 0 bases, with 12 bases remaining between them. The CDR3 sequence is 14 residues long. Per the germline V gene, CDR1 is MNHEY and CDR2 is SVGEGT. CDR3 coding DNA: TGTGCCAGCAGCACCCACGGGAGCTCCTACGAGCAGTACTTC. Translated, it gives CASSTHGSSYEQYF.

This clonotype occurred once. The V and J genes are TRBV20-1 and TRBJ1-6; D may be TRBD1 (5 bases). CDR1 and CDR2 from the germline V gene are DFQATT and SNEGSKA (reference sequence). This CDR3 has 15 residues. The V end was cut by 6 bases, the J end by 9 bases, with 21 bases between. CDR3 sequence reads: CSARARGAGSSPLHF. The CDR3 DNA follows: TGCAGTGCCCGTGCTAGAGGTGCAGGGAGTTCACCCCTCCACTTT.

The chain carries TRBV2 and TRBJ2-5; 9 bases align to TRBD1. Per germline, CDR1 SNHLY and CDR2 FYNNEI. CDR3 size: 15 residues. V gave up 6 bases and J gave up 1 base; unmatched junction bases: 6. For the CDR3, the DNA is TGTGCCAGCAGGACTGAGGACAGGGGCCAAGAGACCCAGTACTTC. Translation: CASRTEDRGQETQYF.

This clonotype has just a few counts. The chain combines TRBV2 with TRBJ2-7; D is undetermined. Trimming shortened V by 2 bases and J by 4 bases, and 6 bases separated the two germline ends. The CDR3 spans 12 residues. The germline CDR1 and CDR2 sequences are SNHLY and FYNNEI. CDR3 nucleotides: TGTGCCAGCAGTGAACAGGCGTACGAGCAGTACTTC. It yields the protein CASSEQAYEQYF.

The chain is built from TRBV5-6 and TRBJ2-5; 9 bases are shared with TRBD1. CDR3 size: 15 residues. V lost 4 bases to trimming and J lost 5 bases; unmatched junction nucleotides: 9. The V gene's germline CDR1 is SGHDT and CDR2 YYEEEE. This CDR3 is CASSKPDRGYETQYF. The CDR3 DNA follows: TGTGCCAGCAGCAAACCGGACAGGGGATATGAGACCCAGTACTTC.

The chain combines TRBV5-6 with TRBJ2-6, with D tentatively TRBD1 or TRBD2 (5 bases each). The CDR3 loop spans 18 amino acids. With 0 bases removed from V and 4 bases from J, the gap between germline ends came to 17 bases. Germline CDR1 is SGHDT and CDR2 is YYEEEE. Here the CDR3 DNA reads TGTGCCAGCAGCTTGGACAGGATTCTCGGGGTGGGGGCCAACGTCCTGACTTTC. Its translation is CASSLDRILGVGANVLTF.

The chain combines TRBV25-1 with TRBJ2-6; D uncertain. This CDR3 contains 16 residues. CDR1 and CDR2 (germline): MGHDK, SYGVNS. Trimming took off 0 bases at V and 0 bases at J, with 6 bases between the two ends. The CDR3 region is CASSEYGISGANVLTF. The CDR3 DNA is TGTGCCAGCAGTGAATATGGGATCTCTGGGGCCAACGTCCTGACTTTC.

The rearrangement uses TRBV15 and TRBJ1-3, with TRBD1 matching 9 bases. Unmatched junction bases numbered 2, after V lost 3 bases and J lost 2 bases. The CDR3 spans 15 residues. The germline V gene encodes CDR1 LNHNV and CDR2 YYDKDF (reference sequence). In nucleotides, the CDR3 is TGTGCCACCAGCAGGAGGACAGGGGCTGGAAACACCATATATTTT. It encodes CATSRRTGAGNTIYF.

Details on this clonotype: The junction departs from germline at one end; a sequencing error may be responsible. This chain joins TRBV6-5 and TRBJ2-7; possibly TRBD2 for D (6 bases). CDR1 MNHEY and CDR2 SVGAGI come from the germline V gene. The CDR3 length is 14 residues. CDR3 DNA: TGTGCCATCAGTTACTCCCGGGAGTCCTACGAGCAGTACTTC. Translation gives CAISYSRESYEQYF.

The chain employs TRBV24-1 and TRBJ2-3; TRBD2 aligns across 11 bases. CDR3 length equals 16 residues. J was trimmed by 2 bases and V by 3 bases; bases with no gene match: 3. Germline V lookup: CDR1 KGHDR, CDR2 SFDVKD. CDR3 sequence (DNA): TGTGCCACCAGTGATCCGACTAGCGGGAACACAGATACGCAGTATTTT. Translation: CATSDPTSGNTDTQYF.

This chain joins TRBV7-6 and TRBJ2-1; perhaps TRBD2 as D (6 bases). The CDR3 consists of 13 residues. From germline, CDR1 is SGHVS and CDR2 FNYEAQ. With 8 bases removed from V and 5 bases from J, the gap between germline ends came to 13 bases. The CDR3 sequence is CASFGTGDNEQFF. The CDR3 region has the DNA TGTGCCAGCTTTGGGACGGGGGACAATGAGCAGTTCTTC.

Points on this clonotype: In this CDR3 the conserved last residue, phenylalanine or tryptophan, is missing, so a read error is likely. Because the CDR3's place on the DNA is in doubt, the DNA is left out and the CDR3 is given as listed by TCRdb. This chain links TRBV6-1 with TRBJ1-1. Germline CDR1 MNHNS, CDR2 SASEGT. From its first to its last residue, the CDR3 has 8 amino acids. The CDR3 spells CASTDANY.

Concerning this clonotype itself: At one boundary the junction diverges from the germline segment, which might be a read error. The chain couples TRBV7-2 to TRBJ2-7; the D is unclear. The CDR3 extends over 16 amino acids. From germline, CDR1 is SGHTA and CDR2 FQGNSA. CDR3 bases: TGCGCCAGCAGCCGAGAAGACTGGACCAACTCCTACGAGCAGTACTTC. Its translation is CASSREDWTNSYEQYF.

The genes are TRBV5-4 and TRBJ2-7; 12 nucleotides agree with TRBD2. Germline V gives CDR1 SGHNT, CDR2 YYREEE (reference sequence). The CDR3 contains 14 residues. The V segment lost 5 bases and the J segment 6 bases; nucleotides outside the gene matches: 6. The DNA for the CDR3 is TGTGCCAGCAGAACGACTAGCGGGAGTACCGAGCAGTACTTC. Its protein product is CASRTTSGSTEQYF.